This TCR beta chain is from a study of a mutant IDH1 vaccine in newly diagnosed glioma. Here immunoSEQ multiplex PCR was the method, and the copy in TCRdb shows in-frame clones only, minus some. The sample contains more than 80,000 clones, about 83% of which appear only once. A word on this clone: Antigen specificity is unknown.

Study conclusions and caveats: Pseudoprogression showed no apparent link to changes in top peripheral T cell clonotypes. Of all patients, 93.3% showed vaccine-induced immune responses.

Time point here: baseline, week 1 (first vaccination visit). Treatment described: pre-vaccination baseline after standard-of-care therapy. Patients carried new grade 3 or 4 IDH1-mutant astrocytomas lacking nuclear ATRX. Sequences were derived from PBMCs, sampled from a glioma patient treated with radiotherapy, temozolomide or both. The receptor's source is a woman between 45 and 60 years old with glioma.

CDR3 residues: CASRIVNEQFF. CDR3 DNA sequence: TGTGCCAGCCGTATAGTAAATGAGCAGTTCTTC. The J gene is TRBJ2-1, the V gene TRBV6-1; no clear D gene. Trimming took 8 bases from V and 7 from J, leaving 9 bases between them. CDR3 length: 11 residues. Germline-derived CDR1 and CDR2 are MNHNS and SASEGT.